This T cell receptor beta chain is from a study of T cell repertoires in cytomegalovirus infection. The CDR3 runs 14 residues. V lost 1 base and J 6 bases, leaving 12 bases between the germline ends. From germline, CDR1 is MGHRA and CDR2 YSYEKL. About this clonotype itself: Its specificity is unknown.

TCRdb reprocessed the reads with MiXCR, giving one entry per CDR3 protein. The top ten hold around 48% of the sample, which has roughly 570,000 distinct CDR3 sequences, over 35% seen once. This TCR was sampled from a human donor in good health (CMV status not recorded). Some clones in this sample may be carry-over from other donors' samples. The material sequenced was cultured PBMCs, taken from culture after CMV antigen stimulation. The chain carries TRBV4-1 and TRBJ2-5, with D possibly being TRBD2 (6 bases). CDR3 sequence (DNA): TGCGCCAGCAGCCAAGGGGGGGATTTGAAGACCCAGTACTTC. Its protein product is CASSQGGDLKTQYF.